This T cell receptor beta chain was sequenced for a study of cytomegalovirus exposure and HLA in healthy donors. Study context: Some 80 million unique TCRs from HLA-typed donors were held in an early data release.

Nominally healthy donors provided the samples, though records likely missed some immune exposures. This CDR3 spans 13 amino acids. Per germline, CDR1 SQVTM and CDR2 ANQGSEA. Trimming pared 6 bases from V and 1 base from J, leaving 12 bases between. PCR primers comprised 60 Vbeta and 13 Jbeta primers. TCRdb's table, derived via immunoSEQ multiplex PCR, lists solely in-frame clones and lacks some. Of some 54,000 clones detected, about three quarters appear once; the ten largest clones hold about 3%. Study-level results: Later analysis showed TCR association rates varying by HLA locus, highest for DRB1 and lowest for HLA-C. Researchers catalogued some 160 TCR beta chains as cytomegalovirus-associated.

A word on this clone: What it binds is not known.

The chain carries TRBV29-1 and TRBJ1-1; D may be TRBD1 (6 bases). The clonotype originates from a man aged 18 to 29 in good health and CMV-seronegative. The sequencing sample was made of PBMCs. CDR3 sequence reads: CSVHRVGNTEAFF. Here the CDR3 DNA reads TGCAGCGTCCACAGGGTGGGGAACACTGAAGCTTTCTTT. Drawing the rest from reference TRBV29-1 and TRBJ1-1, the complete variable domain is SAVISQKPSRDICQRGTSLTIQCQVDSQVTMMFWYRQQPGQSLTLIATANQGSEATYESGFVIDKFPISRPNLTFSTLTVSNMSPEDSSIYLCSVHRVGNTEAFFGQGTRLTVV.